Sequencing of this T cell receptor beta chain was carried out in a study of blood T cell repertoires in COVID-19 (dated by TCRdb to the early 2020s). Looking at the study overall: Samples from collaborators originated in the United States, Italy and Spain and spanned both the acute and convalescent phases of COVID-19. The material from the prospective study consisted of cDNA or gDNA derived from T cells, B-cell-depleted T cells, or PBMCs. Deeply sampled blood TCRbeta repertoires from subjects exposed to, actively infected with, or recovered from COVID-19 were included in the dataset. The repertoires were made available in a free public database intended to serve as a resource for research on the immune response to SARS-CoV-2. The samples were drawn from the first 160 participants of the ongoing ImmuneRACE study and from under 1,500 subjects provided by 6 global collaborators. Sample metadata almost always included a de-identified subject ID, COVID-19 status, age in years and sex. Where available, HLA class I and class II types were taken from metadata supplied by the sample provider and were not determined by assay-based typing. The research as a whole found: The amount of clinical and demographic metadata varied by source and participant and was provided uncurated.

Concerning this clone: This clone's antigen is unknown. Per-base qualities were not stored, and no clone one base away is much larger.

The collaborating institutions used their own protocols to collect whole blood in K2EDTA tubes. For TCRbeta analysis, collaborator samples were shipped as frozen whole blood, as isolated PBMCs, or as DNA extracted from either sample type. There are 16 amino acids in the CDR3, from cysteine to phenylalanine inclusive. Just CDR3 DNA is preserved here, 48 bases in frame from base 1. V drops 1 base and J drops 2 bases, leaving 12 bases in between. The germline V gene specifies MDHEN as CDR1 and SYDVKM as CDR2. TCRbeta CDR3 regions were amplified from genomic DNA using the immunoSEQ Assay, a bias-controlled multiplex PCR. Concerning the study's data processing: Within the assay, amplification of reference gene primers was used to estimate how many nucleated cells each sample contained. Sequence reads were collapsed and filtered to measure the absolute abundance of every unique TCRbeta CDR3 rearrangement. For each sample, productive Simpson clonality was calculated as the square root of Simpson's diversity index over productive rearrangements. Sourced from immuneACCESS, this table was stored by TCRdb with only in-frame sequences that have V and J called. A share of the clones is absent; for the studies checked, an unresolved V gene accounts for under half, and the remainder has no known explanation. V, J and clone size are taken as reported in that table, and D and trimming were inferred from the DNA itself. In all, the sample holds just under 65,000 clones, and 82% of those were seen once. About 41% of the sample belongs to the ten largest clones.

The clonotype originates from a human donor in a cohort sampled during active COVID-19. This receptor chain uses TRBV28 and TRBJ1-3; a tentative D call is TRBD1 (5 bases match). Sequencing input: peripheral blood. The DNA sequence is TGTGCCAGCAGTTTATTCCGGCAGGGCCCTGGAAACACCATATATTTT. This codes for CASSLFRQGPGNTIYF.